The clone carrying this T cell receptor beta chain rates as medium-sized. This sample is part of a study of blood T cell repertoires in COVID-19. Whole-study context: Spain, Italy and the United States supplied samples that represented acute and convalescent COVID-19.

The germline V gene has CDR1 SNHLY and CDR2 FYNNEI. The CDR3 loop spans 15 amino acids. Trimming removed 3 bases from V and 8 bases from J; junction bases left unmatched: 7. Repertoires were generated with immunoSEQ multiplex PCR, while TCRdb's copy carries only in-frame clones and drops some. The sample comprises about 39,000 clones, 65% to 90% of which are singletons, and over 8.5% rests with the top ten. The clonotype was recovered from a human donor in a cohort sampled during active COVID-19. Specimen: peripheral blood. The genes are TRBV2 and TRBJ1-2; 12 bases match TRBD1. The CDR3 protein is CASSESGQGARGYTF. DNA of the CDR3: TGTGCCAGCAGTGAGTCGGGACAGGGGGCTCGAGGCTACACCTTC.